This passage covers 4 T cell receptor beta chains from one sample sequenced in a study of control samples from healthy donors and cancer patients. Libraries were prepared by immunoSEQ multiplex PCR; TCRdb keeps only in-frame clonotypes and omits some of them. The sample's table shows approximately 190,000 clones. The sequenced material came from blood. These receptors came from a woman aged 30 to 39 in good health.

The chain couples TRBV6-2 or TRBV6-3 to TRBJ1-5; D is possibly TRBD1 (5 bases). Germline V CDR1 and CDR2: MNHEY, SVGEGT. Trimming removed 2 bases from V and 2 bases from J, with 19 bases in between. The CDR3 sequence is 18 residues long. CDR3 sequence reads: CASSYETGTGWGNQPQHF. The CDR3 DNA reads TGTGCCAGCAGTTACGAAACCGGGACGGGGTGGGGCAATCAGCCCCAGCATTTT.

The CDR3 bases are TGCGCCAGCAGCCAAGGGAACCATGGCTACACCTTC. Protein product: CASSQGNHGYTF. The chain recombines TRBV4-3 with TRBJ1-2, with unresolved D. Trimming removed 1 base from V and 6 bases from J, with 6 bases in between. The CDR3 loop spans 12 amino acids. CDR1 LGHNA and CDR2 YSLEER come from the germline V gene.

CDR3 sequence: CASSPKRPGQGAREQFF. DNA of the CDR3: TGTGCCAGCAGCCCCAAACGACCGGGACAGGGGGCTCGGGAGCAGTTCTTC. The genes are TRBV7-6 and TRBJ2-1, with 12 bases aligning to TRBD1. The CDR3 is made up of 17 amino acids. V shed 5 bases, J shed 10 bases, and the junction held 15 bases outside the gene matches. Germline assignment: CDR1 SGHVS and CDR2 FNYEAQ.

This chain joins TRBV3-1 (or the pseudogene TRBV3-2) and TRBJ1-1; D not resolved. From germline, CDR1 is LGHDT and CDR2 YNNKEL (reference sequence). This CDR3 region has 14 residues. Trimming took 4 bases from V and 0 from J, leaving 9 bases between them. The CDR3 region has the DNA TGTGCCAGCAGCCCGAGGTACATGAACACTGAAGCTTTCTTT. As protein: CASSPRYMNTEAFF.